Only a few counts were recorded for the clone carrying this T cell receptor beta chain. Its antigen is unknown. The TCR beta cDNA libraries carried unique molecular identifiers. TCRdb passed the PCR reads through MiXCR, listing each CDR3 protein once. The data contain hundreds of thousands of distinct CDR3 sequences, roughly 30% of them singletons. The data belong to a study of post-analysis software for immune sequencing data. Study-level findings and limits: Compared with controls, patients had more of about five TRBV segments, including TRBV5-6, TRBV5-1 and TRBV20-1. The authors found that F measure strongly co-clustered same-batch samples.

In germline, CDR1 is ENHRY, CDR2 SYGVKD. The CDR3 length is 14 residues. Germline trimming cut 6 bases from V and 3 bases from J; bases unmatched to any gene: 6. The V and J genes are TRBV10-3 and TRBJ1-1; TRBD1 aligns across 8 bases. Sequencing input: blood. This TCR came from a girl aged 10 to 17 with multiple sclerosis. CDR3 coding DNA: TGTGCCATCAGAAGACAGGGGTGGGACACTGAAGCTTTCTTT. This gives the protein CAIRRQGWDTEAFF.